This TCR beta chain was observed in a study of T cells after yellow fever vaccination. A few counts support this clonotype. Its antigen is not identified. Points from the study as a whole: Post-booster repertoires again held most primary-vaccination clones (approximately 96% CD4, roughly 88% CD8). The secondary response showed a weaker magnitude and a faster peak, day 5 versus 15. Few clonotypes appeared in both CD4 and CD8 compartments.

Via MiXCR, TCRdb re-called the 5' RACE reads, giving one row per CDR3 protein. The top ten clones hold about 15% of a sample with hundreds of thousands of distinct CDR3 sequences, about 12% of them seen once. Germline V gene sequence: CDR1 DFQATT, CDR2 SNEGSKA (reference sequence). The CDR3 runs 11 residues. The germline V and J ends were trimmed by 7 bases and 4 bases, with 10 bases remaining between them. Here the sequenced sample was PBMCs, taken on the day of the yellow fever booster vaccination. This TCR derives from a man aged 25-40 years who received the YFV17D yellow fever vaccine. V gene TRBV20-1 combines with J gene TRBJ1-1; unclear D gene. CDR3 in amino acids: CSVDGVTEAFF. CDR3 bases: TGCAGTGTGGATGGGGTCACTGAAGCTTTCTTT.